The table lists the clone carrying this T cell receptor beta chain with a few counts. The data originate from a study of beta chain features in type 1 diabetes. The CDR3 consists of 14 residues. From germline, CDR1 is SGHTA and CDR2 FQGNSA. V was pared by 7 bases and J by 3 bases, with 12 bases between. Investigators reverse transcribed all isolated RNA, so they sequenced expressed TCRB transcripts. The assay was immunoSEQ multiplex PCR, and TCRdb's table has in-frame clones only and misses some. The sample holds 300,000 to 400,000 clones, 8% seen once. The gene calls are TRBV7-2 and TRBJ2-2; D call uncertain. This sequence originates from a woman younger than 30 in good health. The specimen was central memory CD4+ T cells from blood. The CDR3 coding sequence is TGTGCCAGCACCTCACCCCGATACACCGGGGAGCTGTTTTTT. Its translation: CASTSPRYTGELFF.